This T cell receptor (beta chain) comes out of a study of somatic mutations in cytotoxic T cells in rheumatoid arthritis. The method was immunoSEQ multiplex PCR; TCRdb's version includes in-frame clones alone and lacks a portion of them. The data show around 20,000 clones, 65% to 70% seen once. The V gene's germline CDR1 is MNHEY and CDR2 SMNVEV (reference sequence). The CDR3 has 17 residues. With 5 bases clipped from V and 0 bases from J, the junction kept 8 bases outside the gene matches. Sequencing input: CD8+ T cells sorted from blood. The receptor was derived from an adult with rheumatoid arthritis. The genes are TRBV27 and TRBJ2-7; 12 bases map to TRBD1. In DNA, the CDR3 is TGTGCCAGCAGTCACGGGACAGGGGGCGGTAGCTCCTACGAGCAGTACTTC. As protein: CASSHGTGGGSSYEQYF.